The 11 T cell receptor beta chains below were found in one sample sequenced in a study of T cell responses to AZD1222 COVID-19 vaccine. Sequencing used immunoSEQ multiplex PCR; TCRdb keeps in-frame clones, though not all of them. Here the sample spans under 25,000 clones, roughly 84% being singletons. The sample was peripheral blood, taken 28 days after the second AZD1222 dose. These receptors were obtained from an adult who received the AZD1222 COVID-19 vaccine.

The V call is TRBV11-3, the J call TRBJ2-7; D is undetermined. Germline-derived CDR1 and CDR2 are SGHNT and YENEEA. V shed 5 bases and J shed 0 bases, with 11 bases lying between them. CDR3 length equals 14 residues. CDR3 bases: TGTGCCAGCAGCCCAGAGGCTTTCTCCTACGAGCAGTACTTC. Its translation: CASSPEAFSYEQYF.

The chain couples TRBV18 to TRBJ1-5; D possibly corresponds to TRBD1 (5 bases). The CDR3 totals 13 residues. The V gene's germline CDR1 is KGHSH and CDR2 LQKENI. V was trimmed by 5 bases and J by 7 bases, leaving 12 bases between them. The CDR3 region is CASSEGEGQPQHF. CDR3 DNA sequence: TGTGCCAGCTCAGAAGGGGAAGGCCAGCCCCAGCATTTT.

This clone was seen more than once but under ten times. The chain recombines TRBV14 with TRBJ2-7, with 7 bases matching TRBD2. The CDR3 runs to 14 residues. Germline loops: CDR1 SGHDN, CDR2 FVKESK. The ends lost 4 bases at V and 2 bases at J; junction bases unmatched: 5. The CDR3 sequence: CASSLAGPTYEQYF. The CDR3 coding sequence is TGTGCCAGCAGCCTAGCGGGCCCGACCTACGAGCAGTACTTC.

V usage is TRBV4-3 and J usage is TRBJ1-4, with unresolved D. Germline CDR1 LGHNA, CDR2 YSLEER. This CDR3 spans 14 amino acids. The germline V and J ends were trimmed by 6 bases and 5 bases, with 13 bases remaining between them. The CDR3, as DNA: TGCGCCAGCAGGCGCGGGGTCGGAAATGAAAAACTGTTTTTT. Translated, it gives CASRRGVGNEKLFF.

As for this clone: A junction boundary mismatches the germline segment, possibly from a read error. This chain links TRBV19 with TRBJ1-2; D not certain. Per the germline V gene, CDR1 is LNHDA and CDR2 is SQIVND (reference sequence). CDR3 length equals 14 residues. The CDR3 nucleotides read TGTGCCAGTAATATAGAAGTTTCTAACTATGGCTACACCTTC. This sequence encodes CASNIEVSNYGYTF.

CDR3 residues: CASSPAAGPYEQYF. In DNA, the CDR3 is TGTGCCAGCAGTCCAGCGGCGGGGCCCTACGAGCAGTACTTC. J is TRBJ2-7 and V is TRBV11-2, with a possible D match to TRBD2 (6 bases). CDR1 and CDR2 from the germline V gene are SGHAT and FQNNGV. The CDR3 has 14 residues. Trimming pared 6 bases from V and 2 bases from J, leaving 14 bases between.

This chain connects TRBV18 to TRBJ2-2, with 10 bases aligning to TRBD1. CDR3 length: 15 amino acids. Germline CDR1 is KGHSH and CDR2 is LQKENI. Trimming cost V 8 bases and J 5 bases; bases outside gene matches: 8. CDR3 region: CASPLGTGATGELFF. The CDR3 region has the DNA TGTGCCAGCCCCTTAGGGACAGGGGCTACCGGGGAGCTGTTTTTT. The whole variable domain, remainder taken from reference TRBV18 and TRBJ2-2, is NAGVMQNPRHLVRRRGQEARLRCSPMKGHSHVYWYRQLPEEGLKFMVYLQKENIIDESGMPKERFSAEFPKEGPSILRIQQVVRGDSAAYFCASPLGTGATGELFFGEGSRLTVL.

The CDR3 here is CAWRSGTDNNEQFF. The CDR3, as DNA: TGTGCCTGGAGGTCCGGGACGGATAACAATGAGCAGTTCTTC. V usage is TRBV30 and J usage is TRBJ2-1; tentatively, D is TRBD1 or TRBD2 (5 bases each). Trimming removed 3 bases at V and 5 bases at J, with 14 bases between. Germline CDR1 and CDR2: GTSNPN and SVGIG (reference sequence). The CDR3 sequence is 14 residues long.

The chain recombines TRBV27 with TRBJ2-7; TRBD2 agrees at 13 bases. Trimming at V came to 4 bases and at J to 7 bases, leaving 7 bases not matched to a gene. Germline CDR1 is MNHEY and CDR2 is SMNVEV (reference sequence). This CDR3 region has 15 residues. CDR3 sequence reads: CASSSGTSGISEQYF. In nucleotides, the CDR3 is TGTGCCAGCAGTTCTGGGACTAGCGGGATAAGTGAGCAGTACTTC.

This clone was counted a single time. This chain connects TRBV30 to TRBJ2-7; TRBD1 matches at 7 bases. This CDR3 region has 13 residues. Germline V gene lookup returns CDR1 GTSNPN and CDR2 SVGIG (reference sequence). Unmatched junction bases numbered 4, after V lost 1 base and J lost 4 bases. The chain's CDR3 is CAWSGDSIYEQYF. Written as DNA, the CDR3 is TGTGCCTGGAGTGGGGACAGTATATACGAGCAGTACTTC.

J is TRBJ1-4 and V is TRBV7-9; D is perhaps TRBD1 (6 bases). This CDR3 region has 14 residues. The V end lost 8 bases, the J end lost 4 bases, and 14 bases lay between the germline ends. Germline CDR1 SEHNR, CDR2 FQNEAQ (reference sequence). CDR3 bases: TGTGCCAGCTACCGGGACAATGTTAATGAAAAACTGTTTTTT. This encodes CASYRDNVNEKLFF.